This record concerns one T cell receptor beta chain sequence. Its matching antigen is unknown. Unique molecular identifiers were present in the TCR beta cDNA libraries. Each batch of roughly 1 to 11 million T cells produced roughly 450,000 cDNA molecules. TCRdb passed the PCR reads through MiXCR, listing each CDR3 protein once. The table records roughly 430,000 distinct CDR3 sequences, 39% of them present only once. This CDR3 has 13 amino acids. Germline lookup yields CDR1 WNHNN and CDR2 SYGVQD (reference sequence). Trimming pared 0 bases from V and 10 bases from J, leaving 10 bases between. This sample was taken from a study of post-analysis software for immune sequencing data. Study in general: Patients had relapsing-remitting, secondary progressive or progressive-relapsing multiple sclerosis; some lacked subtype.

Study-wide points: There was significantly lower normalized Chao1 diversity in multiple sclerosis patients than in controls. Analysis by F measure revealed that same-batch samples clustered strongly together. Patients had higher frequencies than controls of roughly five TRBV segments, including TRBV5-6, TRBV5-1 and TRBV20-1.

V usage is TRBV10-1 and J usage is TRBJ2-1, with D hard to call. The TCR sequence derives from a girl aged 2 to 9 with multiple sclerosis. The sample comprised blood. The CDR3 protein is CASSESEFTEQFF. The CDR3 DNA sequence: TGCGCCAGCAGTGAGTCGGAGTTTACAGAGCAGTTCTTC.